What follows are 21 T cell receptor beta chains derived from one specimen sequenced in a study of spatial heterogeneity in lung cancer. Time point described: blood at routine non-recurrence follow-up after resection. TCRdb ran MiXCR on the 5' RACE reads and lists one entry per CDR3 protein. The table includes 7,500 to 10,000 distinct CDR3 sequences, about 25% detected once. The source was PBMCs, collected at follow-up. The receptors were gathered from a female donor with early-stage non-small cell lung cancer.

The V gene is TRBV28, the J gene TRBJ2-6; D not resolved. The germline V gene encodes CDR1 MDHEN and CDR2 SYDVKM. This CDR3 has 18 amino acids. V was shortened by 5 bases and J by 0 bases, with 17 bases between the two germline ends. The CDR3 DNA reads TGTGCCAGCAGTGCAGCGTCCAAGACCGGCTCTGGGGCCAACGTCCTGACTTTC. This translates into CASSAASKTGSGANVLTF.

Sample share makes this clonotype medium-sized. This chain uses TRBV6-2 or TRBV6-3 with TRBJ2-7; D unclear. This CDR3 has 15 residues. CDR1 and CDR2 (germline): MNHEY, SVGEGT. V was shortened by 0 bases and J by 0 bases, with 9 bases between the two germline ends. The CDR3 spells CASSYSVGSSYEQYF. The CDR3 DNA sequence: TGTGCCAGCAGTTACTCGGTAGGGTCCTCCTACGAGCAGTACTTC.

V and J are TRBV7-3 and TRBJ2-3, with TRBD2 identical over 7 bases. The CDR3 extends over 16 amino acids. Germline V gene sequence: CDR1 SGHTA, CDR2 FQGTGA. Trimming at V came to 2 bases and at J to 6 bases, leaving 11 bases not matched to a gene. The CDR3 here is CASSLALSGGGDTQYF. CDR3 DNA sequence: TGTGCCAGCAGCTTAGCCCTTTCGGGAGGCGGCGATACGCAGTATTTT.

CDR3 nucleotide sequence: TGCAGTGCTAGCTCGCTAGCGGGAAGCTACAATGAGCAGTTCTTC. This translates into CSASSLAGSYNEQFF. The genes are TRBV20-1 and TRBJ2-1; 9 bases agree with TRBD2. With V trimmed by 3 bases and J by 3 bases, 6 bases remained unmatched. Germline V lookup: CDR1 DFQATT, CDR2 SNEGSKA (reference sequence). The CDR3 length is 15 residues.

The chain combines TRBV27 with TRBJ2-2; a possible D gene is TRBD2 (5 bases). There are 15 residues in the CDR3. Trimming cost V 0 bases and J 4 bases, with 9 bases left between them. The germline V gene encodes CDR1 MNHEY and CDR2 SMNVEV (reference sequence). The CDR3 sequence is CASSLSEVGTGELFF. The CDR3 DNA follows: TGTGCCAGCAGTTTATCGGAGGTGGGCACCGGGGAGCTGTTTTTT.

CDR3 loop: CASSYSGERDIHNQPQHF. The CDR3 bases are TGTGCCAGCAGTTACTCGGGGGAAAGGGACATACACAATCAGCCCCAGCATTTT. The J gene is TRBJ1-5, the V gene TRBV6-6, with D possibly being TRBD1 (6 bases). From germline, CDR1 is MNHNY and CDR2 SVGAGI (reference sequence). The V gene lost 0 bases and the J gene lost 3 bases, with 18 bases spanning the gap. The CDR3 has 18 amino acids.

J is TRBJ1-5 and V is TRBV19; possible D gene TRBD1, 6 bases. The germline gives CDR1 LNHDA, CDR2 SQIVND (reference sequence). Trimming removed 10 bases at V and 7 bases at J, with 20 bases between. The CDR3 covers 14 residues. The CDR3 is CATHKEGVRQPQHF. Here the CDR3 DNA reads TGTGCCACCCATAAGGAGGGGGTACGGCAGCCCCAGCATTTT.

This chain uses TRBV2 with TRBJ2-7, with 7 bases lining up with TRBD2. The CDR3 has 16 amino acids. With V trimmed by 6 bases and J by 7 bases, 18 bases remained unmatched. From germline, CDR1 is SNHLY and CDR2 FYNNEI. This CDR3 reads CASSPLSGAGEREQYF. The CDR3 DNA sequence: TGTGCCAGCAGCCCCCTCTCGGGCGCGGGAGAAAGGGAGCAGTACTTC. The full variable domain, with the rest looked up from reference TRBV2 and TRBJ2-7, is EPEVTQTPSHQVTQMGQEVILRCVPISNHLYFYWYRQILGQKVEFLVSFYNNEISEKSEIFDDQFSVERPDGSNFTLKIRSTKLEDSAMYFCASSPLSGAGEREQYFGPGTRLTVT.

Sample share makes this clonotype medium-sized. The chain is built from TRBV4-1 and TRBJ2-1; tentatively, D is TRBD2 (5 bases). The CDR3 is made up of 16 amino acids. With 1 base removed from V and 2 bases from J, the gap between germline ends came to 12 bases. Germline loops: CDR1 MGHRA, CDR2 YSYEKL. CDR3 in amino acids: CASSQVGGPTYNEQFF. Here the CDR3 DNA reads TGCGCCAGCAGCCAAGTTGGCGGGCCAACCTACAATGAGCAGTTCTTC.

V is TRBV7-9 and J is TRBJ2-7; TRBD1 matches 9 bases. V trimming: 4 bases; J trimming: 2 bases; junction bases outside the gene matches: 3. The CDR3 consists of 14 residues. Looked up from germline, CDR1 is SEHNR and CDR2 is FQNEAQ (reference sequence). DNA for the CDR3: TGTGCCAGCAGCTGGGGACAGGGAGCCTACGAGCAGTACTTC. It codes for CASSWGQGAYEQYF.

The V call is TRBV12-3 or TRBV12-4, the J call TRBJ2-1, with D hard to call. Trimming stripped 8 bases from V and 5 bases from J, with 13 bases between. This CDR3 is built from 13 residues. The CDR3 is CASGLRYNNEQFF. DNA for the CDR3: TGTGCCAGCGGGCTGCGGTACAACAATGAGCAGTTCTTC.

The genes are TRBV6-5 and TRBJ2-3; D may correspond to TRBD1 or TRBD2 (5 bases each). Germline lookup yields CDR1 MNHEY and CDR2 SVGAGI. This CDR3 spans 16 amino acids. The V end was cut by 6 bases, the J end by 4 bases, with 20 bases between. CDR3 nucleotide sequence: TGTGCCAGCAGAGGGCTTTTCGGGGCCGTGTCAGATACGCAGTATTTT. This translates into CASRGLFGAVSDTQYF.

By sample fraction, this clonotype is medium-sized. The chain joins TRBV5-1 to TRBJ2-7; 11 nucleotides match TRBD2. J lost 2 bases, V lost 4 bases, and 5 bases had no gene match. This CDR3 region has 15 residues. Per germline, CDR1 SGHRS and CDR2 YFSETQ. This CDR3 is CASSPRLAGTYEQYF. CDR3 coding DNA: TGCGCCAGCAGCCCACGACTAGCGGGGACCTACGAGCAGTACTTC.

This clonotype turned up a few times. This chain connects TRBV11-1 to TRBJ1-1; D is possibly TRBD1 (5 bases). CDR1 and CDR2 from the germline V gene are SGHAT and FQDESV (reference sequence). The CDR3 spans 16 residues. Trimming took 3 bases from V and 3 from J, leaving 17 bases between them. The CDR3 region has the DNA TGTGCCAGCAGCTTCTCCGGGGGGTCGTATCACACTGAAGCTTTCTTT. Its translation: CASSFSGGSYHTEAFF.

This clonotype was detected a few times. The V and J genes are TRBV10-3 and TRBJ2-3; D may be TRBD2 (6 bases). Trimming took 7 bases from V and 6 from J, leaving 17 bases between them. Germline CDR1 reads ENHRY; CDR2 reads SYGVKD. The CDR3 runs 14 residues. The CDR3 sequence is CAIKEGRGGDTQYF. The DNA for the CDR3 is TGTGCCATCAAGGAGGGACGGGGCGGGGATACGCAGTATTTT.

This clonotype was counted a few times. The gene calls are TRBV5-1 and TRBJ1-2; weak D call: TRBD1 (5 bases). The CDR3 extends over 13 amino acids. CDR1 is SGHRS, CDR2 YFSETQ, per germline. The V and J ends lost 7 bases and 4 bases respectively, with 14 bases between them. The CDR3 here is CASSATEFYGYTF. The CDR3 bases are TGCGCCAGCTCCGCGACAGAATTCTATGGCTACACCTTC.

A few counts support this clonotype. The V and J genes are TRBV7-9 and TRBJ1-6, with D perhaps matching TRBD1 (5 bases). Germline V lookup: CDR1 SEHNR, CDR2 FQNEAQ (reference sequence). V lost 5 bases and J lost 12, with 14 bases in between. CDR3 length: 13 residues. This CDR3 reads CASSMTWGEPLHF. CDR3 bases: TGTGCCAGCAGCATGACTTGGGGGGAACCCCTCCACTTT.

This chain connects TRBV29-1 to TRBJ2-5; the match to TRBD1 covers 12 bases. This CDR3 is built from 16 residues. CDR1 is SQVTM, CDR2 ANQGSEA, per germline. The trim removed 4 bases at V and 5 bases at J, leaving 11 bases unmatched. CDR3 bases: TGCAGCGTTGGGTCCCCGGGACAGGGGGCAGTGGAGACCCAGTACTTC. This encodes CSVGSPGQGAVETQYF.

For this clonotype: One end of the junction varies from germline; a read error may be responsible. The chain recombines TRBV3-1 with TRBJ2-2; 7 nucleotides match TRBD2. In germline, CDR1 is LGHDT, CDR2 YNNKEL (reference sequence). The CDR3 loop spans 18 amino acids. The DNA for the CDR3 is TGTGCCAGCAGCCAAGATCCCCCCTTTCTAGCGGACACGGGGGAGCTGTTTTTT. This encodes CASSQDPPFLADTGELFF.

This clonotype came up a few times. For the CDR3, the DNA is TGTGCCAGCAGCTCCCAAGGGGATAGCACAGATACGCAGTATTTT. Translating it yields CASSSQGDSTDTQYF. The rearrangement joins TRBV5-4 to TRBJ2-3, with a possible D match to TRBD1 (5 bases). In germline, CDR1 is SGHNT, CDR2 YYREEE (reference sequence). This CDR3 spans 15 amino acids. The V and J ends lost 3 bases and 0 bases respectively, with 11 bases between them.

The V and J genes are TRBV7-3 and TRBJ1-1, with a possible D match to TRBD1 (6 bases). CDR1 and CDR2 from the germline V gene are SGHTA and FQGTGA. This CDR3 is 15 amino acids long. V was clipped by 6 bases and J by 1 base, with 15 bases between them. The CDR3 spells CASRKDRLSNTEAFF. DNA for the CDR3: TGTGCCAGCAGAAAGGACAGACTTTCGAACACTGAAGCTTTCTTT.